The next 6 T cell receptor beta chains were all read from a single sample in a study of early stage breast cancer tumors. Clones were sequenced by immunoSEQ multiplex PCR, and TCRdb holds only the in-frame ones, with some missing. The sample carries 28,000 or so clones, around 75% recorded once. The specimen was blood. Every receptor here comes from a person aged 40 to 49 with breast cancer.

The rearrangement uses TRBV11-3 and TRBJ2-1; D gene unclear. This CDR3 spans 13 amino acids. Germline V lookup: CDR1 SGHNT, CDR2 YENEEA. The V end was cut by 2 bases, the J end by 5 bases, with 7 bases between. CDR3 bases: TGTGCCAGCAGCTTAAACGTTAACAATGAGCAGTTCTTC. Translated, it gives CASSLNVNNEQFF.

Only a few counts were recorded for this clone. This chain joins TRBV30 and TRBJ1-2; the D gene is possibly TRBD1 (5 bases). CDR1 GTSNPN and CDR2 SVGIG come from the germline V gene (reference sequence). CDR3 length equals 13 residues. The ends were cut back, 0 bases at V and 4 bases at J, with 9 bases in the middle. DNA for the CDR3: TGTGCCTGGAGTGTTCAGGGAATCTATGGCTACACCTTC. Its translation: CAWSVQGIYGYTF.

This clone showed up just a few times. The chain combines TRBV30 with TRBJ2-2, with D perhaps matching TRBD1 (7 bases). The CDR3 length is 14 residues. CDR1 is GTSNPN, CDR2 SVGIG, per germline (reference sequence). The germline V and J ends were trimmed by 3 bases and 4 bases, with 12 bases remaining between them. The CDR3 protein is CAWSTGEATGELFF. Written as DNA, the CDR3 is TGTGCCTGGAGCACAGGGGAGGCCACCGGGGAGCTGTTTTTT.

V usage is TRBV19 and J usage is TRBJ2-3; possibly TRBD1 for D (6 bases). Germline CDR1 and CDR2: LNHDA and SQIVND (reference sequence). CDR3 length: 16 residues. Trimming took off 8 bases at V and 0 bases at J, with 18 bases between the two ends. This CDR3 reads CASSGGQHPSTDTQYF. In DNA form, the CDR3 reads TGTGCCAGTTCCGGTGGACAGCACCCTAGCACAGATACGCAGTATTTT.

In this sample, this clone turned up once. The chain is built from TRBV10-3 and TRBJ1-3; no reliable D call. Germline V gene data show CDR1 as ENHRY and CDR2 as SYGVKD. V dropped 8 bases and J dropped 0 bases, with 11 bases sitting between them. This CDR3 is 14 amino acids long. CDR3 sequence reads: CAIGQNFSGNTIYF. The CDR3 nucleotides are TGTGCCATCGGCCAGAACTTCTCTGGAAACACCATATATTTT.

This clone was picked up a small number of times. The chain carries TRBV5-1 and TRBJ2-1; 11 bases are a match to TRBD2. CDR1 and CDR2 from the germline V gene are SGHRS and YFSETQ. This CDR3 comprises 14 residues. V gave up 3 bases and J gave up 9 bases; unmatched junction bases: 5. Here the CDR3 DNA reads TGCGCCAGCAGCTCGACTAGCGGGAACATTGAGCAGTTCTTC. Translation gives CASSSTSGNIEQFF.